This T cell receptor beta chain was obtained from a study of blood T cell repertoires in COVID-19 (dated by TCRdb to 2018 to 2020). About the full investigation: Samples from collaborators originated in the United States, Italy and Spain and spanned both the acute and convalescent phases of COVID-19. The prospective study material was composed of cDNA or gDNA derived from T cells, B-cell-depleted T cells, or PBMCs. Deeply sampled blood TCRbeta repertoires from subjects exposed to, actively infected with, or recovered from COVID-19 were included in the dataset. A freely available public database, intended as a resource for researchers studying the immune response to SARS-CoV-2, is where the repertoires were released. The samples were drawn from two sources: the first 160 participants of the ongoing ImmuneRACE study, and fewer than 1,500 subjects contributed by 6 global collaborators. The sample metadata nearly always contained a de-identified subject ID, COVID-19 status, age in years and sex. Where available, HLA class I and class II types were taken from metadata supplied by the sample provider and were not determined by assay-based typing.

TCRbeta CDR3 regions were amplified from genomic DNA using the immunoSEQ Assay, a bias-controlled multiplex PCR. The source study handled its data this way. The number of nucleated cells in each sample was estimated by amplification of reference gene primers within the assay. To quantify the absolute abundance of each unique TCRbeta CDR3 rearrangement, sequence reads were collapsed and filtered. For each sample, productive Simpson clonality was calculated as the square root of Simpson's diversity index across productive rearrangements. Sourced from immuneACCESS, this table was stored by TCRdb with only in-frame sequences that have V and J called. A share of the clones is absent; for the studies checked, an unresolved V gene accounts for under half, and the remainder has no known explanation. V and J calls plus clone size are reproduced from that table; the DNA served to infer D and trimming. This sample is represented by roughly 360,000 clones; 88% of them were singletons. Jointly, the top ten make up around 0.91% of the sample.

The paper's findings and limits, for the study overall: Clinical and demographic metadata were provided uncurated, with the amount varying by source and participant.

A note on this clone: What this receptor recognizes is not known. Per-nucleotide qualities are absent, and no much larger clonotype sits a single base away.

Its CDR3 holds 17 amino acids, cysteine through phenylalanine. Only the CDR3 portion is preserved as DNA: 51 bases, with reading frame beginning at the first base. Per the germline V gene, SGHVS is the CDR1 and FNYEAQ is the CDR2. The junction shows trimming of 1 base on V and 0 bases on J, and the gene matches do not reach 3 bases of it. Participants in the prospective study were enrolled through a virtual design, were aged 18 to 89 years, and lived in fewer than 30 United States geographic areas. Cohort assignment in the prospective study relied on participant-reported clinical history from a screening survey and a study questionnaire. Mobile phlebotomists in the prospective study collected whole blood, serum and a nasopharyngeal or oropharyngeal swab from every participant. Additional blood draws and questionnaires over an approximately two-month period could optionally be provided by prospective study participants. Before DNA extraction, blood samples from the prospective study were shipped at room temperature or frozen.

This clonotype originated in a woman aged 25 to 39 with acute COVID-19. The sequencing input was PBMCs or T cells enriched from blood (not recorded which). The chain employs TRBV7-6 and TRBJ2-6, and 7 bases in between align with TRBD1. This receptor has the CDR3 CASSLVGGLSGANVLTF. The DNA reads as follows: TGTGCCAGCAGCTTAGTAGGGGGCCTCTCTGGGGCCAACGTCCTGACTTTC.